This entry is about one TCR beta chain. What it binds is unknown. One end of the junction varies from germline; a read error may be responsible. This sample stems from a study of cytomegalovirus exposure and HLA in healthy donors. Per germline, CDR1 LNHDA and CDR2 SQIVND (reference sequence). The CDR3 is made up of 14 amino acids. The study ran its PCR with 60 Vbeta and 13 Jbeta primers. Profiling relied on immunoSEQ multiplex PCR, and the TCRdb table lists in-frame clones only, not all of them. The sample shows around 130,000 clones, around 78% of them seen only once. All donors participated as healthy donors of bone marrow. Although they were nominally healthy when sampled, donors likely had unrecorded immune exposures. General study results and limits: The authors listed around 150 TCR beta chains as cytomegalovirus-associated.

The source material was PBMCs. This receptor was identified in a woman between 50 and 59 years old in good health and CMV-seronegative. The chain employs TRBV19 and TRBJ2-2, with TRBD1 identical over 9 bases. CDR3 amino acids: CASNIQGASGELFF. In DNA, the CDR3 is TGTGCCAGTAATATACAGGGGGCGAGCGGGGAGCTGTTTTTT.